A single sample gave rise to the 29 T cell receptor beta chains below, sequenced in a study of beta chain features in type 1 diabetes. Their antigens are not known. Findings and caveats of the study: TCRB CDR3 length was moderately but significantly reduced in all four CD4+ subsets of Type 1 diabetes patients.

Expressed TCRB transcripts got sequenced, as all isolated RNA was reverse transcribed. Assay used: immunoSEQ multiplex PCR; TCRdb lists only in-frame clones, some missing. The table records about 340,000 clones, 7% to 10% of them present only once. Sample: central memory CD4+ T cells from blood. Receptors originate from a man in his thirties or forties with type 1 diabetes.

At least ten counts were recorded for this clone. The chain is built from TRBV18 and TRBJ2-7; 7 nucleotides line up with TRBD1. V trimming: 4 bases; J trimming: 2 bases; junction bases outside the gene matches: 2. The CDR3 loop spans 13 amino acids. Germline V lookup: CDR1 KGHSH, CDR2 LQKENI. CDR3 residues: CASSLDRAYEQYF. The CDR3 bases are TGTGCCAGCTCACTTGACAGGGCCTACGAGCAGTACTTC. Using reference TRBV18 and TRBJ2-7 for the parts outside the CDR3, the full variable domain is NAGVMQNPRHLVRRRGQEARLRCSPMKGHSHVYWYRQLPEEGLKFMVYLQKENIIDESGMPKERFSAEFPKEGPSILRIQQVVRGDSAAYFCASSLDRAYEQYFGPGTRLTVT.

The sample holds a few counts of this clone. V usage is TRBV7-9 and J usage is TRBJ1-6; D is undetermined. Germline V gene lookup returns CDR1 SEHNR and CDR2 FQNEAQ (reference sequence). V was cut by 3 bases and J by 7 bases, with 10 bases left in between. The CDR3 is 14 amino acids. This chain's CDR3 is CASSFTDPNSPLHF. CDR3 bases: TGTGCCAGCAGCTTTACTGACCCGAATTCACCCCTCCACTTT.

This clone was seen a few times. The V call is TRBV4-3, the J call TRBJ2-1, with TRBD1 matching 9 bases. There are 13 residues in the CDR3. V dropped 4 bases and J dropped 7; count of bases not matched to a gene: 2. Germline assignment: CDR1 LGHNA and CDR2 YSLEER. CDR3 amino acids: CASSPDRGNEQFF. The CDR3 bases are TGCGCCAGCAGCCCGGACAGGGGTAATGAGCAGTTCTTC.

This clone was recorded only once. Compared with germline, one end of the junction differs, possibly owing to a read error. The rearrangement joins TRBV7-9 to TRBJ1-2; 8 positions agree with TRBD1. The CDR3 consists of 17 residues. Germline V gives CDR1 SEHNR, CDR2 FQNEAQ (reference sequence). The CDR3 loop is CASSIARLTGDYYGYTF. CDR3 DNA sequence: TGTGCCAGCAGCATAGCCCGCCTGACAGGGGACTACTATGGCTACACCTTC.

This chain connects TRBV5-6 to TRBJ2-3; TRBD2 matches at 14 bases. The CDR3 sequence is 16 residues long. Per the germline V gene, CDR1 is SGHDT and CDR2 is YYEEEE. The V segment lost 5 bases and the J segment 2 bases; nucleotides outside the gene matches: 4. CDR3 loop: CASSLTSGGATDTQYF. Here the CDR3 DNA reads TGTGCCAGCAGTTTGACTAGCGGGGGGGCCACAGATACGCAGTATTTT.

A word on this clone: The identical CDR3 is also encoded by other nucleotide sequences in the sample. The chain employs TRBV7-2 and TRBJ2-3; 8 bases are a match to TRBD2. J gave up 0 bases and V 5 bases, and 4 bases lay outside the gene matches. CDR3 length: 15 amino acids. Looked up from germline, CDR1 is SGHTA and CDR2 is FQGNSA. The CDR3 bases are TGTGCCAGCAGCCGAGCGGGGGCTAGCACAGATACGCAGTATTTT. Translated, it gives CASSRAGASTDTQYF.

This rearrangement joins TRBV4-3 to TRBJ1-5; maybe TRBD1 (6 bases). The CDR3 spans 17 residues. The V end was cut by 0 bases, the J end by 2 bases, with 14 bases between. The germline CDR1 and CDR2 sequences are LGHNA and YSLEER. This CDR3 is CASSQDFRGLGNQPQHF. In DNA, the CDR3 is TGCGCCAGCAGCCAAGATTTTCGGGGGCTTGGCAATCAGCCCCAGCATTTT.

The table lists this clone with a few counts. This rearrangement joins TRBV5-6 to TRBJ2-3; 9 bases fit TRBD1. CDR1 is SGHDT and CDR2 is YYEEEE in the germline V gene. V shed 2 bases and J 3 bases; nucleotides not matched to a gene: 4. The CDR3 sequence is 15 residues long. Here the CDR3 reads CASSFPTGGTDTQYF. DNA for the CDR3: TGTGCCAGCAGCTTCCCGACAGGGGGTACAGATACGCAGTATTTT.

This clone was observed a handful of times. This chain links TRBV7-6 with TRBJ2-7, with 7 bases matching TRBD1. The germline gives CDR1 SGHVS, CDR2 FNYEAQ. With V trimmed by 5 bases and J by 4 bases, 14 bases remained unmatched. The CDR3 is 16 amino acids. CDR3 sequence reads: CASSPRQGVNGYEQYF. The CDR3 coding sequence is TGTGCCAGCAGCCCCCGACAGGGAGTCAACGGGTACGAGCAGTACTTC.

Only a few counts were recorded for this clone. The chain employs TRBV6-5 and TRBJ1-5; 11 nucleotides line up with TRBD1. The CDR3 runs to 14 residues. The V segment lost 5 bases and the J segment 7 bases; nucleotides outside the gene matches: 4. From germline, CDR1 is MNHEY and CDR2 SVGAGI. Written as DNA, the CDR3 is TGTGCCAGCAGTAGGGGACAGGGGGAACAGCCCCAGCATTTT. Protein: CASSRGQGEQPQHF.

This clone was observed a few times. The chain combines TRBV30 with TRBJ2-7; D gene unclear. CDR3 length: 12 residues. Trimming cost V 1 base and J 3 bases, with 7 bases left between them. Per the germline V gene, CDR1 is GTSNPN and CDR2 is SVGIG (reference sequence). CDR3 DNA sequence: TGTGCCTGGAGTGGAACGTTCTACGAGCAGTACTTC. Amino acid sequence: CAWSGTFYEQYF.

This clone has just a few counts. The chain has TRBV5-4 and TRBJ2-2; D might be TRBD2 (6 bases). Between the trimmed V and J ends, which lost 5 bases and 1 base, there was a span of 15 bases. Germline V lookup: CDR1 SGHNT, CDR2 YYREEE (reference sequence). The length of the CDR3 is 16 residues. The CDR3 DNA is TGTGCCAGCAGGGGTCAAGGAGCGGGGAACACCGGGGAGCTGTTTTTT. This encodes CASRGQGAGNTGELFF.

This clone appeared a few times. Here the CDR3 reads CASSSFGGSRDEQFF. CDR3 sequence (DNA): TGTGCCAGCAGCTCCTTTGGCGGCTCTAGGGATGAGCAGTTCTTC. The gene calls are TRBV7-2 and TRBJ2-1; no definite D call. CDR3 size: 15 residues. Trimming removed 4 bases from V and 8 bases from J, with 18 bases in between. Looked up from germline, CDR1 is SGHTA and CDR2 is FQGNSA.

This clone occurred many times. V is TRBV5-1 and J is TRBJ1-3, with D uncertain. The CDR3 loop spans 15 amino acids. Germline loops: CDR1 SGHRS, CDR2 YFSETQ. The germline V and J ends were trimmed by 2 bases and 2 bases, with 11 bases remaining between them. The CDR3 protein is CASSLDNSAGNTIYF. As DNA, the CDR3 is TGCGCCAGCAGCTTAGACAATTCGGCTGGAAACACCATATATTTT.

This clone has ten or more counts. The CDR3 sequence is CASSRPRDRGSGTEAFF. The CDR3 region has the DNA TGTGCCAGCAGCCGCCCACGGGACAGGGGTTCGGGCACTGAAGCTTTCTTT. The rearrangement uses TRBV11-3 and TRBJ1-1; 10 bases fit TRBD1. CDR3 length equals 17 residues. CDR1 and CDR2 from the germline V gene are SGHNT and YENEEA. Losses at the gene ends were 5 bases for V and 4 bases for J; bases not matched to a gene: 13. Variable domain in full (rest from reference TRBV11-3 and TRBJ1-1): EAGVVQSPRYKIIEKKQPVAFWCNPISGHNTLYWYLQNLGQGPELLIRYENEEAVDDSQLPKDRFSAERLKGVDSTLKIQPAELGDSAVYLCASSRPRDRGSGTEAFFGQGTRLTVV.

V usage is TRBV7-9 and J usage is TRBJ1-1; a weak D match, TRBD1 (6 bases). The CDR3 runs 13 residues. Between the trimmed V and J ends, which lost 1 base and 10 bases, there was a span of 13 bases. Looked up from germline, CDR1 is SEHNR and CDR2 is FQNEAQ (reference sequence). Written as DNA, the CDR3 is TGTGCCAGCAGCTTAGGGTCGTTAGGGGGAGCTTTCTTT. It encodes CASSLGSLGGAFF. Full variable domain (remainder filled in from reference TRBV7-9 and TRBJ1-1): DTGVSQNPRHKITKRGQNVTFRCDPISEHNRLYWYRQTLGQGPEFLTYFQNEAQLEKSRLLSDRFSAERPKGSFSTLEIQRTEQGDSAMYLCASSLGSLGGAFFGQGTRLTVV.

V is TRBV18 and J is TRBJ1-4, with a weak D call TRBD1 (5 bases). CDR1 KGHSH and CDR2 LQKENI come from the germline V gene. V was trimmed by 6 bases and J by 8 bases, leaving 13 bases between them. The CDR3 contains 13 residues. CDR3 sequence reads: CASSPSRDEKLFF. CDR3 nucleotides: TGTGCCAGCTCCCCGAGTAGGGACGAAAAACTGTTTTTT.

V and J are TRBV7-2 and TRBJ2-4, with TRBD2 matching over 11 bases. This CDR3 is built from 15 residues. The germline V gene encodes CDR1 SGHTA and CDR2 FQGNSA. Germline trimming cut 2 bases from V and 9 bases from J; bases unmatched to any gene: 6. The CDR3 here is CASSLLAGGPSIQYF. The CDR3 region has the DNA TGTGCCAGCAGCTTATTAGCGGGGGGGCCGAGCATTCAGTACTTC.

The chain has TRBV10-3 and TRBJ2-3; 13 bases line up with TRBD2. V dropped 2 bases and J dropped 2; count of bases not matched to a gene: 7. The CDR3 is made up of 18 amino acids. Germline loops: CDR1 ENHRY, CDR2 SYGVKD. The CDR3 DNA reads TGTGCCATCAGTGAGACTAGCGGGGGGGCCCGGGTCACAGATACGCAGTATTTT. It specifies CAISETSGGARVTDTQYF.

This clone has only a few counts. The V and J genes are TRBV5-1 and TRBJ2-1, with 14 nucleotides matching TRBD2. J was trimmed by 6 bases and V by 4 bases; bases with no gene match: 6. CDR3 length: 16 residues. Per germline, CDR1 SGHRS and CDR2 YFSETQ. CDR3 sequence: CASSAGLAGVPNEQFF. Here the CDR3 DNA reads TGCGCCAGCAGCGCGGGACTAGCGGGGGTACCCAATGAGCAGTTCTTC.

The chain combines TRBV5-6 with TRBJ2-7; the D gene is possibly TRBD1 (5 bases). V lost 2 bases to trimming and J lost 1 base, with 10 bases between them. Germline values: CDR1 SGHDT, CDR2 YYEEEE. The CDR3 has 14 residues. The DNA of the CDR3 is TGTGCCAGCAGCTTCGGTAAGGGGTCCTACGAGCAGTACTTC. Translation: CASSFGKGSYEQYF.

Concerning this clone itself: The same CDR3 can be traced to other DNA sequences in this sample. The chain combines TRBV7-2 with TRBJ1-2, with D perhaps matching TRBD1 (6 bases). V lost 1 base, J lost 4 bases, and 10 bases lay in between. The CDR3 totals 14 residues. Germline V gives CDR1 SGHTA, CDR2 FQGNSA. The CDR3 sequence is CASSLERQAYGYTF. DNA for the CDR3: TGTGCCAGCAGCTTAGAAAGACAGGCCTATGGCTACACCTTC.

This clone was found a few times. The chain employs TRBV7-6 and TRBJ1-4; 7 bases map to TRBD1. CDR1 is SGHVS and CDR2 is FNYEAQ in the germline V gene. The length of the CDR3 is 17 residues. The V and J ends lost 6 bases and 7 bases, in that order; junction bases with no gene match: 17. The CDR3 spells CASSPRTADRRVEKLFF. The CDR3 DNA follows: TGTGCCAGCAGTCCAAGGACGGCGGACAGGAGGGTTGAAAAACTGTTTTTT.

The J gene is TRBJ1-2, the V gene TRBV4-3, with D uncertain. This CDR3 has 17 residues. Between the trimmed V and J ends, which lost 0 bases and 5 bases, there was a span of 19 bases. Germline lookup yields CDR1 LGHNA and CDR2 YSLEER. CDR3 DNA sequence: TGCGCCAGCAGCCAAGATTTAAGACCCTCTGAAATTTATGGCTACACCTTC. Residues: CASSQDLRPSEIYGYTF.

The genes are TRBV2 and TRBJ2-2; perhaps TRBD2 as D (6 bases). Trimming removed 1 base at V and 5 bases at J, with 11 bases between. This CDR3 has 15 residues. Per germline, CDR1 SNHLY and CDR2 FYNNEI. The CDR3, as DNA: TGTGCCAGCAGTGAAGTAAGGGGAGGTACCGGGGAGCTGTTTTTT. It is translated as CASSEVRGGTGELFF.

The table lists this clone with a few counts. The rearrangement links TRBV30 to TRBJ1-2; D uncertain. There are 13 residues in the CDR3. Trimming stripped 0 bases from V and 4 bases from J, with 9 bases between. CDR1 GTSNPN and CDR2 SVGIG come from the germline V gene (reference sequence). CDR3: CAWSVARSYGYTF. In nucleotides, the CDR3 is TGTGCCTGGAGTGTAGCGCGGAGCTATGGCTACACCTTC.

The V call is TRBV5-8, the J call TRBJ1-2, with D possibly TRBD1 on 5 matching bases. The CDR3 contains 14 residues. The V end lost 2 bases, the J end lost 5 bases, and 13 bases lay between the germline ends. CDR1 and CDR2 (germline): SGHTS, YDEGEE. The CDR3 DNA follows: TGTGCCAGCAGCTTCAGGGCGGAGGGATATGGCTACACCTTC. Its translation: CASSFRAEGYGYTF.

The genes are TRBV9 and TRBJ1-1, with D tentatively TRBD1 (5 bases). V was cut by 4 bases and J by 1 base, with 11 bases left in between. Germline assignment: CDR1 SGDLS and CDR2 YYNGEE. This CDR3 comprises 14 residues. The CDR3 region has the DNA TGTGCCAGCAGCCTGGGGGGAGGGAACACTGAAGCTTTCTTT. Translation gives CASSLGGGNTEAFF.

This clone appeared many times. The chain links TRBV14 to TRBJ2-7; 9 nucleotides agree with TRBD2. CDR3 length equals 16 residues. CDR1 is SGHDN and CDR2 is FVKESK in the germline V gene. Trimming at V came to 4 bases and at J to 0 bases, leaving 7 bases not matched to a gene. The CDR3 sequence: CASSRRGTSFSYEQYF. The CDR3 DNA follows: TGTGCCAGCAGCCGAAGGGGGACTAGCTTCTCCTACGAGCAGTACTTC.